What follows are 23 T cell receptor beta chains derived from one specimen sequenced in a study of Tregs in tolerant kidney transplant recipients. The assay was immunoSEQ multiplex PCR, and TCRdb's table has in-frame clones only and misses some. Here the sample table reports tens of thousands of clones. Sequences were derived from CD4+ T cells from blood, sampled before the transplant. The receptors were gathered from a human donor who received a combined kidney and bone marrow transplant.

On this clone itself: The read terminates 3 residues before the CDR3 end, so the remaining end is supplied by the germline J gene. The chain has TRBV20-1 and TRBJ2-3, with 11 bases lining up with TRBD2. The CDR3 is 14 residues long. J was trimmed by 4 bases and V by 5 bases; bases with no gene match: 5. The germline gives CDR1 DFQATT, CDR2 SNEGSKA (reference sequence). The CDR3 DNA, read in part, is TGCAGTGCTTCTAGCGGGGGGCCCGCAGATACG. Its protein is CSASSGGPADT. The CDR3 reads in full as CSASSGGPADTQYF.

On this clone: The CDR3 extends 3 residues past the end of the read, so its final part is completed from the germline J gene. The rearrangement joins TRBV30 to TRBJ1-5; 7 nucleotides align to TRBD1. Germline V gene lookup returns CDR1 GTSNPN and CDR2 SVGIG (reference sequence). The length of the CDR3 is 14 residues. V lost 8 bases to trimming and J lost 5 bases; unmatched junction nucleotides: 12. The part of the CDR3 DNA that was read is TGTGCCGGGGGTCTCAGGGGGTCCTATCAGCCC. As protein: CAGGLRGSYQP. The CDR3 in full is CAGGLRGSYQPQHF.

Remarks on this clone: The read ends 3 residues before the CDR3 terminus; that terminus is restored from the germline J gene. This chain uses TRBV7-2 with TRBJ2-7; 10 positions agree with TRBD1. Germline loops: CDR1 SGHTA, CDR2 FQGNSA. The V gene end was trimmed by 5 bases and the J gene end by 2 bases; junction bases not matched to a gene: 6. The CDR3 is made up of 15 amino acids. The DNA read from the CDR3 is TGTGCCAGCAGCCTCCGGGGGACAGGGGCCTACGAG. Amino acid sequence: CASSLRGTGAYE. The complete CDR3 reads CASSLRGTGAYEQYF. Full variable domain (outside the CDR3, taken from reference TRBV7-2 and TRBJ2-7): GAGVSQSPSNKVTEKGKDVELRCDPISGHTALYWYRQSLGQGLEFLIYFQGNSAPDKSGLPSDRFSAERTGGSVSTLTIQRTQQEDSAVYLCASSLRGTGAYEQYFGPGTRLTVT.

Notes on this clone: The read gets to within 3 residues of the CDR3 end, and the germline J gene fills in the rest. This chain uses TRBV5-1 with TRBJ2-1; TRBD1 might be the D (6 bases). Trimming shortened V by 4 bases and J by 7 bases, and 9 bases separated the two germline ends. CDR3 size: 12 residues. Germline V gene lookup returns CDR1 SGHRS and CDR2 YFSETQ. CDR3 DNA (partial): TGCGCCAGCAGCCCACAGGGAAATGAG. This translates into CASSPQGNE. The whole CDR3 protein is CASSPQGNEQFF.

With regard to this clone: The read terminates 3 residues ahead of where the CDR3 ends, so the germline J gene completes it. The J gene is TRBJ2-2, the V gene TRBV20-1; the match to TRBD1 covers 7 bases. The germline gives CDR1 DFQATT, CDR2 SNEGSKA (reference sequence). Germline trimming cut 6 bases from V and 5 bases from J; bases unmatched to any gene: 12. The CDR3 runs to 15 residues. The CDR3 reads CSASNYRGGTGELFF. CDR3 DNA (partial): TGCAGTGCCAGTAATTACAGGGGTGGGACCGGGGAG.

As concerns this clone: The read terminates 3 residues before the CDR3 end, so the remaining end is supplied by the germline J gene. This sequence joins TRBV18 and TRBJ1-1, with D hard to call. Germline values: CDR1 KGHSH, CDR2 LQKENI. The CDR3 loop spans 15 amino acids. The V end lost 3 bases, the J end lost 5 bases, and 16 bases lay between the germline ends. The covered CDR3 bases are TGTGCCAGCTCACCCACGGACGGCGGGAGGACTGAA. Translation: CASSPTDGGRTE. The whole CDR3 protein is CASSPTDGGRTEAFF.

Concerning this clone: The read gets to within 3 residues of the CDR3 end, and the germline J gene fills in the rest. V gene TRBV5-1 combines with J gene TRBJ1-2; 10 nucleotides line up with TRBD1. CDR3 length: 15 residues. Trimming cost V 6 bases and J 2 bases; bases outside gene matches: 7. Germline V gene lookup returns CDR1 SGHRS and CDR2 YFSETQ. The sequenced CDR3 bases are TGCGCCAGCAACAACGGACAGGGGGACAACTATGGC. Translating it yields CASNNGQGDNYG. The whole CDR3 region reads CASNNGQGDNYGYTF.

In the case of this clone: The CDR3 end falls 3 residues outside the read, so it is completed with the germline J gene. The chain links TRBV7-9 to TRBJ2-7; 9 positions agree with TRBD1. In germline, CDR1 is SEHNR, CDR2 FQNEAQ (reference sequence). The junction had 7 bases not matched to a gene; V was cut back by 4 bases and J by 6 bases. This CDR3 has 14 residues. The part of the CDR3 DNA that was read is TGTGCCAGCAGCTCCCAAGGGACAGGGAGCGAG. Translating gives CASSSQGTGSE. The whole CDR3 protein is CASSSQGTGSEQYF.

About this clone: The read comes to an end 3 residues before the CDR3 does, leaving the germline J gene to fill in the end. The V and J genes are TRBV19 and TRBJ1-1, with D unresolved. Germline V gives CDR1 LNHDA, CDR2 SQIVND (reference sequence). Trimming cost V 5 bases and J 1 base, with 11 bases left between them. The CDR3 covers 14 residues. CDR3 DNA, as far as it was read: TGTGCCAGTAGTGTCGCGTCGGGGAACACTGAA. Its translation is CASSVASGNTE. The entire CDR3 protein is CASSVASGNTEAFF.

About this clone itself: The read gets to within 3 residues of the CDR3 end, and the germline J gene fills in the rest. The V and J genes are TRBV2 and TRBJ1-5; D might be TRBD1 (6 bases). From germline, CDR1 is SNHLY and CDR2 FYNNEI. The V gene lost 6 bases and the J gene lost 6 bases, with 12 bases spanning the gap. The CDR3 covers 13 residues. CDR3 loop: CASRQGSGQPQHF. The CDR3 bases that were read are TGTGCCAGCAGGCAGGGGTCAGGTCAGCCC.

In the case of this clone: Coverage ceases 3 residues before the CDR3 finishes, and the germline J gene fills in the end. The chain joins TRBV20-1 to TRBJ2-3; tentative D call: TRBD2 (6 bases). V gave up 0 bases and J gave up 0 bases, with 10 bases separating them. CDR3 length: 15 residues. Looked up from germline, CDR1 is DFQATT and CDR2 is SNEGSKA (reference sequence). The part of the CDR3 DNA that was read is TGCAGTGCTAGAGATGGCGCGGGAAGCACAGATACG. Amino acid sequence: CSARDGAGSTDT. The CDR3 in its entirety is CSARDGAGSTDTQYF.

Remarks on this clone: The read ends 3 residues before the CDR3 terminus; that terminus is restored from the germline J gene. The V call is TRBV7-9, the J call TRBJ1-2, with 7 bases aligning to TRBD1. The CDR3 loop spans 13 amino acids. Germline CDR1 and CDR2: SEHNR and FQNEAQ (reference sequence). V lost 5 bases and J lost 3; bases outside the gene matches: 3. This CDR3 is CASSQGTDYGYTF. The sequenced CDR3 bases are TGTGCCAGCAGCCAGGGGACAGACTATGGC.

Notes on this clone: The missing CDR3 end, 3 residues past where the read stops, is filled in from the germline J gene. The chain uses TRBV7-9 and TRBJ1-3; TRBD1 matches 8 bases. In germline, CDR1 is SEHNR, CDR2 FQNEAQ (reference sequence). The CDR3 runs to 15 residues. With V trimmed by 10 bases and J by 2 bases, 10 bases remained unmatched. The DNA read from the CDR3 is TGTGCCATCTATCGACCGACAGGGGCTGGAAACACC. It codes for CAIYRPTGAGNT. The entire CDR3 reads CAIYRPTGAGNTIYF. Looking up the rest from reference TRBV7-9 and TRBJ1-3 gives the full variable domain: DTGVSQNPRHKITKRGQNVTFRCDPISEHNRLYWYRQTLGQGPEFLTYFQNEAQLEKSRLLSDRFSAERPKGSFSTLEIQRTEQGDSAMYLCAIYRPTGAGNTIYFGEGSWLTVV.

CDR3 bases read: TGTGCCAGCTCGCGGGACAGGGTCGGACAGACC. Translated: CASSRDRVGQT. The whole CDR3 protein is CASSRDRVGQTQYF. The rearrangement joins TRBV18 to TRBJ2-5, with 9 bases that match TRBD1. The read halts 3 residues ahead of the CDR3 end, with the missing end drawn from the germline J gene. CDR3 length: 14 residues. Germline CDR1 is KGHSH and CDR2 is LQKENI. The junction had 8 bases not matched to a gene; V was cut back by 6 bases and J by 6 bases.

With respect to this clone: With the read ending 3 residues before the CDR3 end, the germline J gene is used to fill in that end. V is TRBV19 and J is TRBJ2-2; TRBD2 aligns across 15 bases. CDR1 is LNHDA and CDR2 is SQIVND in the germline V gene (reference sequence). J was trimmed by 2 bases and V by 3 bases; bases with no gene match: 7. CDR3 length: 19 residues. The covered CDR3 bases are TGTGCCAGTAGTATTCCCTGGACTAGCGGGAGGGCTAACACCGGGGAG. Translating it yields CASSIPWTSGRANTGE. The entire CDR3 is CASSIPWTSGRANTGELFF.

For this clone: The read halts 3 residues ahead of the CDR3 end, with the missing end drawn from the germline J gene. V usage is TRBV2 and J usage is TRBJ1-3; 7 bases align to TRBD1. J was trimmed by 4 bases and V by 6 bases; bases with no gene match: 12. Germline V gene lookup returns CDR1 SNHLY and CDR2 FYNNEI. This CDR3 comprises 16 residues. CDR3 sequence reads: CASRARQGSKGNTIYF. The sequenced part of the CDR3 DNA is TGTGCCAGCAGAGCTCGACAGGGATCGAAAGGAAACACC. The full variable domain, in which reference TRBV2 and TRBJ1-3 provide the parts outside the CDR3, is EPEVTQTPSHQVTQMGQEVILRCVPISNHLYFYWYRQILGQKVEFLVSFYNNEISEKSEIFDDQFSVERPDGSNFTLKIRSTKLEDSAMYFCASRARQGSKGNTIYFGEGSWLTVV.

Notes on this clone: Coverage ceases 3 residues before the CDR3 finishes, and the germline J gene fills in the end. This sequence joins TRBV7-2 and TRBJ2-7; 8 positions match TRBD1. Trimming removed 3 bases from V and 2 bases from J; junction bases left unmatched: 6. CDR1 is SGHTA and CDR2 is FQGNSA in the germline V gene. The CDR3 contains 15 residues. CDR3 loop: CASSLAGQGAYEQYF. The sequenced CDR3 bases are TGTGCCAGCAGCTTGGCCGGACAGGGTGCCTACGAG.

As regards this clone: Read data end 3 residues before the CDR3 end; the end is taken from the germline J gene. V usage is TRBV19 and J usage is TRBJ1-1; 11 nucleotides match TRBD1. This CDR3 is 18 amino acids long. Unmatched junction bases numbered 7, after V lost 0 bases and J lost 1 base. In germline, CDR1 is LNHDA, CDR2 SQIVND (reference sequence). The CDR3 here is CASSIERWTGGPNTEAFF. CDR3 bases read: TGTGCCAGTAGTATAGAACGGTGGACAGGGGGCCCGAACACTGAA.

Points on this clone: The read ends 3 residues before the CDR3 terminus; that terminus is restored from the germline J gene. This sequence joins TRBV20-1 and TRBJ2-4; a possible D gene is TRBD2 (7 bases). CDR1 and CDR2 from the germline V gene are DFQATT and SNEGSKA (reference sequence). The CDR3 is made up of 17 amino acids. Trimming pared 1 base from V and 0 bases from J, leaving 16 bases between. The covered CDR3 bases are TGCAGTGCTAGAGGGGGGGGGCAGGAGGGAGCCAAAAACATT. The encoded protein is CSARGGGQEGAKNI. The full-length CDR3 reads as CSARGGGQEGAKNIQYF.

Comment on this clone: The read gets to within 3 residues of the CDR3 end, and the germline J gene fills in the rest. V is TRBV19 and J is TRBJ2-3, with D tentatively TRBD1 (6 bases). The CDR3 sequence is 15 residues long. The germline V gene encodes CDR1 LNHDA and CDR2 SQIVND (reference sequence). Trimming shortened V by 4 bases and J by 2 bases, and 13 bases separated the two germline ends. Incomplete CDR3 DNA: TGTGCCAGTAGTAATGTGGGGGCAAACACAGATACG. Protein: CASSNVGANTDT. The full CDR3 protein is CASSNVGANTDTQYF. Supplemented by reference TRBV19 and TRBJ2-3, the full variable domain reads DGGITQSPKYLFRKEGQNVTLSCEQNLNHDAMYWYRQDPGQGLRLIYYSQIVNDFQKGDIAEGYSVSREKKESFPLTVTSAQKNPTAFYLCASSNVGANTDTQYFGPGTRLTVL.

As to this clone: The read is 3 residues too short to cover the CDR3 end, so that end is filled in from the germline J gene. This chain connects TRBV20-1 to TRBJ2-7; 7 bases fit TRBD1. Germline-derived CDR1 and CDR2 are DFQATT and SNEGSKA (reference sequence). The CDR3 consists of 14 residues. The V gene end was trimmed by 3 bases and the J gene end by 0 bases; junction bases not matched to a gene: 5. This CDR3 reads CSASWTGPSYEQYF. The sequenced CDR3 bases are TGCAGTGCTAGCTGGACAGGTCCCTCCTACGAG.

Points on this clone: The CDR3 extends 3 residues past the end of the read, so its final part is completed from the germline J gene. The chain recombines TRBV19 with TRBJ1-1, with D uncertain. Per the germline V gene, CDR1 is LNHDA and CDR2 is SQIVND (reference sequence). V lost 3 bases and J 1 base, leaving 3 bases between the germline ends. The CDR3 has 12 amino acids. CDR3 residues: CASSIKNTEAFF. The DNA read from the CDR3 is TGTGCCAGTAGTATTAAGAACACTGAA.

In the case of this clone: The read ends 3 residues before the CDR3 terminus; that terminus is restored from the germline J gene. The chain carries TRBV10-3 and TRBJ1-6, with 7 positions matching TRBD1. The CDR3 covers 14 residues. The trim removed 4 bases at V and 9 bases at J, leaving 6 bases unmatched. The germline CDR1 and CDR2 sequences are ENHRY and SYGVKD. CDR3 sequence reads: CAISVDRVGSPLHF. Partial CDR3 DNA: TGTGCCATCAGTGTAGACAGGGTCGGTTCACCC.